The TCR beta chain under discussion was sequenced for a study of PD-1 blockade in mismatch repair-deficient tumors. The protocol was immunoSEQ multiplex PCR, while the TCRdb copy is restricted to in-frame clones and leaves out a portion. The repertoire holds about 34,000 clones, with 75% to 90% as singletons. Germline CDR1 reads SGHVS; CDR2 reads FQNEAQ. The CDR3 covers 16 residues. V was clipped by 1 base and J by 5 bases, with 15 bases between them. Sequences were derived from PBMCs, sampled less than 7 weeks after starting pembrolizumab. The sequence came from an adult with mismatch repair-deficient cancer. The chain links TRBV7-8 to TRBJ1-5, with D possibly TRBD1 on 6 matching bases. The CDR3 DNA reads TGTGCCAGCAGCTTAGACTTGACAGGCACCTATCAGCCCCAGCATTTT. This encodes CASSLDLTGTYQPQHF.